These 19 T cell receptor beta chains came from one sample sequenced in a study of identical twins. TCRdb re-derived calls from the 5' RACE reads in MiXCR, one entry per CDR3 protein. This repertoire shows under 300,000 distinct CDR3 sequences, about 12% found once; its top ten account for about 4%. These data are also associated with another study on yellow fever vaccine responses in identical twins.

Sample: memory (CD45RO+) T cells sorted from blood. These receptors all come from a woman aged 18-29 years in good health.

This clonotype was found many times. The V call is TRBV7-2, the J call TRBJ2-2; 9 bases line up with TRBD2. V was clipped by 1 base and J by 5 bases; unmatched bases: 8. The CDR3 has 17 amino acids. Germline CDR1 SGHTA, CDR2 FQGNSA. CDR3 in DNA: TGTGCCAGCAGCTTAGGAATTAGCGGGAGTCGGACCGGGGAGCTGTTTTTT. It encodes CASSLGISGSRTGELFF.

There are many counts of this clonotype. The chain employs TRBV24-1 and TRBJ2-1; 11 nucleotides agree with TRBD2. V shed 4 bases and J 3 bases; nucleotides not matched to a gene: 4. CDR3 size: 16 residues. CDR1 is KGHDR, CDR2 SFDVKD, per germline. CDR3 nucleotides: TGTGCCACCAGTGAGGTAGCGGGAGGGAACTACAATGAGCAGTTCTTC. Encoded protein: CATSEVAGGNYNEQFF.

This clonotype was counted between two and nine times. The V gene is TRBV5-1, the J gene TRBJ2-3; D remains ambiguous. CDR1 and CDR2 (germline): SGHRS, YFSETQ. The ends were cut back, 4 bases at V and 0 bases at J, with 9 bases in the middle. The CDR3 consists of 14 residues. The CDR3 nucleotides are TGCGCCAGCAGCGATCCAGGTAGCACAGATACGCAGTATTTT. It yields the protein CASSDPGSTDTQYF.

The J gene is TRBJ1-1, the V gene TRBV11-2, with 7 bases identical to TRBD1. CDR1 and CDR2 (germline): SGHAT, FQNNGV. With V trimmed by 4 bases and J by 4 bases, 9 bases remained unmatched. This CDR3 is built from 15 residues. The DNA of the CDR3 is TGTGCCAGCAGCTCCCCGACAGGGAGGGGCACTGAAGCTTTCTTT. Protein: CASSSPTGRGTEAFF.

The genes are TRBV6-5 and TRBJ2-7; a weak D match, TRBD2 (5 bases). This CDR3 comprises 12 residues. Trimming took 7 bases from V and 3 from J, leaving 10 bases between them. Germline assignment: CDR1 MNHEY and CDR2 SVGAGI. CDR3 region: CASNSAHYEQYF. The CDR3 DNA reads TGTGCCAGCAATAGCGCCCACTACGAGCAGTACTTC.

This clonotype was detected ten times or more. The chain links TRBV10-3 to TRBJ1-1; maybe TRBD1 (6 bases). This CDR3 has 12 amino acids. The ends were cut back, 5 bases at V and 7 bases at J, with 11 bases in the middle. Germline V gene sequence: CDR1 ENHRY, CDR2 SYGVKD. The CDR3 sequence is CAISSQGSEAFF. CDR3 bases: TGTGCCATCAGTTCTCAGGGGAGTGAAGCTTTCTTT.

In this sample, this clonotype turned up a few times. The genes are TRBV20-1 and TRBJ2-2; D is undetermined. Germline loops: CDR1 DFQATT, CDR2 SNEGSKA (reference sequence). V lost 1 base, J lost 0 bases, and 9 bases lay in between. This CDR3 region has 15 residues. The CDR3 is CSARAPESNTGELFF. CDR3 nucleotides: TGCAGTGCTAGAGCCCCGGAATCGAACACCGGGGAGCTGTTTTTT.

The V gene is TRBV6-5, the J gene TRBJ2-5; no reliable D call. This CDR3 is 11 amino acids long. V was trimmed by 6 bases and J by 4 bases, leaving 6 bases between them. The germline CDR1 and CDR2 sequences are MNHEY and SVGAGI. The CDR3 coding sequence is TGTGCCAGCAGAACCGGAGAGACCCAGTACTTC. This gives the protein CASRTGETQYF.

This clonotype came up many times. The chain couples TRBV9 to TRBJ2-7; 12 bases agree with TRBD2. Germline assignment: CDR1 SGDLS and CDR2 YYNGEE. The CDR3 totals 16 residues. Germline trimming cut 4 bases from V and 6 bases from J; bases unmatched to any gene: 11. CDR3 coding DNA: TGTGCCAGCAGCCCACGCCCGACTAGCGGGAGCTCCGAGCAGTACTTC. Translation gives CASSPRPTSGSSEQYF. The entire variable domain, with the rest obtained from reference TRBV9 and TRBJ2-7, is as follows: DSGVTQTPKHLITATGQRVTLRCSPRSGDLSVYWYQQSLDQGLQFLIQYYNGEERAKGNILERFSAQQFPDLHSELNLSSLELGDSALYFCASSPRPTSGSSEQYFGPGTRLTVT.

J is TRBJ2-5 and V is TRBV27, with 9 bases lining up with TRBD1. The CDR3 sequence is 18 residues long. Germline CDR1 reads MNHEY; CDR2 reads SMNVEV (reference sequence). The ends lost 7 bases at V and 6 bases at J; junction bases unmatched: 21. CDR3 sequence reads: CASTRRPPQQGAKQTQYF. The CDR3 DNA follows: TGTGCCAGCACTAGGAGACCACCCCAACAGGGGGCTAAGCAGACCCAGTACTTC.

This clonotype was observed a few times. The V gene is TRBV7-7, the J gene TRBJ1-1; tentatively, D is TRBD1 (6 bases). Germline assignment: CDR1 SSHAT and CDR2 FNYEAQ (reference sequence). The CDR3 extends over 13 amino acids. CDR3 sequence reads: CASAPGVNTEAFF. The DNA for the CDR3 is TGTGCTAGCGCCCCAGGGGTTAACACTGAAGCTTTCTTT. Together with reference TRBV7-7 and TRBJ1-1, the CDR3 gives the full variable domain: GAGVSQSPRYKVTKRGQDVTLRCDPISSHATLYWYQQALGQGPEFLTYFNYEAQPDKSGLPSDRFSAERPEGSISTLTIQRTEQRDSAMYRCASAPGVNTEAFFGQGTRLTVV.

This clonotype was seen a handful of times. The chain uses TRBV5-6 and TRBJ2-1; D is ambiguous. Trimming left V 0 bases short and J 3 bases short, with 10 bases between. Germline lookup yields CDR1 SGHDT and CDR2 YYEEEE. The CDR3 is 15 residues long. Here the CDR3 reads CASSLARAVYNEQFF. CDR3 bases: TGTGCCAGCAGCTTGGCCCGGGCAGTCTACAATGAGCAGTTCTTC.

The V call is TRBV13, the J call TRBJ2-1; 16 bases fit TRBD2. The CDR3 runs to 16 residues. CDR1 is PRHDT and CDR2 is FYEKMQ in the germline V gene (reference sequence). The ends lost 4 bases at V and 8 bases at J; junction bases unmatched: 5. The CDR3 DNA is TGTGCCAGCAGCTCGGGACTAGCGGGAGGGCCGGATGAGCAGTTCTTC. This encodes CASSSGLAGGPDEQFF.

A few counts support this clonotype. The genes are TRBV29-1 and TRBJ1-1; TRBD1 agrees at 8 bases. After removal of 3 bases from V and 1 base from J, the junction contained 16 bases not matched to a gene. The V gene's germline CDR1 is SQVTM and CDR2 ANQGSEA. The CDR3 totals 18 residues. CDR3 amino acids: CSVDRRQGAGGTNTEAFF. The CDR3 bases are TGCAGCGTTGACCGGCGGCAGGGGGCCGGGGGGACGAACACTGAAGCTTTCTTT. Supplemented by reference TRBV29-1 and TRBJ1-1, the full variable domain reads SAVISQKPSRDICQRGTSLTIQCQVDSQVTMMFWYRQQPGQSLTLIATANQGSEATYESGFVIDKFPISRPNLTFSTLTVSNMSPEDSSIYLCSVDRRQGAGGTNTEAFFGQGTRLTVV.

V usage is TRBV6-5 and J usage is TRBJ2-5; D perhaps matches TRBD2 (6 bases). The V gene's germline CDR1 is MNHEY and CDR2 SVGAGI. The CDR3 spans 11 residues. Written as DNA, the CDR3 is TGTGTCCAGAGCGGAGGGGAGACCCAGTACTTC. Translating it yields CVQSGGETQYF.

The chain couples TRBV12-3 or TRBV12-4 to TRBJ2-7, with a tentative D call TRBD1 (5 bases). The CDR3 has 15 residues. V was pared by 5 bases and J by 1 base, with 15 bases between. Written as DNA, the CDR3 is TGTGCCAGCAGTCAACAGGCCTTGGATTCCTACGAGCAGTACTTC. The encoded protein is CASSQQALDSYEQYF.

In its sample, this clonotype was seen a few times. CDR3 in DNA: TGTGCCAGCGCTCGTTGGAACTATGGCTACACCTTC. Translated: CASARWNYGYTF. V and J are TRBV6-5 and TRBJ1-2, with unresolved D. The CDR3 loop spans 12 amino acids. The V gene lost 8 bases and the J gene lost 2 bases, with 9 bases spanning the gap. Germline V gene data show CDR1 as MNHEY and CDR2 as SVGAGI.

V usage is TRBV18 and J usage is TRBJ2-6; TRBD1 agrees at 9 bases. Germline V gives CDR1 KGHSH, CDR2 LQKENI. With V trimmed by 2 bases and J by 0 bases, 11 bases remained unmatched. This CDR3 is built from 20 residues. CDR3 DNA sequence: TGTGCCAGCTCACCAATTAATACAGGGGGCGCATCCTCTGGGGCCAACGTCCTGACTTTC. Its protein product is CASSPINTGGASSGANVLTF.

The chain has TRBV20-1 and TRBJ2-1; 7 nucleotides line up with TRBD1. Trimming took 6 bases from V and 1 from J; bases not matched to a gene: 9. The CDR3 consists of 15 residues. CDR1 and CDR2 (germline): DFQATT, SNEGSKA (reference sequence). The DNA for the CDR3 is TGCAGTGCCATAGAAGGGGACAGATCCTACAATGAGCAGTTCTTC. This encodes CSAIEGDRSYNEQFF.